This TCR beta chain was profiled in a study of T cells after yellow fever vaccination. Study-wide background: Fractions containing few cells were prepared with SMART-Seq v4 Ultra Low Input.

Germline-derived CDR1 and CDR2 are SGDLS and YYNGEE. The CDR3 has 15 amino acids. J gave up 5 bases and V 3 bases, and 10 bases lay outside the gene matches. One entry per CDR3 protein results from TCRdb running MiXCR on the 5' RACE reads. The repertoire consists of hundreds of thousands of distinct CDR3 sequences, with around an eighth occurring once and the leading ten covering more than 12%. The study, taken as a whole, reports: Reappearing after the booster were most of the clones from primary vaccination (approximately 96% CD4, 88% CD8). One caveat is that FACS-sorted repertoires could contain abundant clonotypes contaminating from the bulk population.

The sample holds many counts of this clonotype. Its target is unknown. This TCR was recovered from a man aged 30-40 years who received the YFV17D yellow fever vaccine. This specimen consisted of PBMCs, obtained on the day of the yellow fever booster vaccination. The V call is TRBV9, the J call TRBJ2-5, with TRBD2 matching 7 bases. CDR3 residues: CASSDGTIPLETQYF. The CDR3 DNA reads TGTGCCAGCAGCGACGGGACTATTCCCCTCGAGACCCAGTACTTC.